Listed below are T cell receptor beta chains from one sample, sequenced in a study of blood T cell repertoires in COVID-19. Libraries were prepared by immunoSEQ multiplex PCR; TCRdb keeps only in-frame clonotypes and omits some of them. The data contain about 270,000 clones, 88% of them singletons. The sample taken for sequencing was PBMCs or T cells enriched from blood (not recorded which). The source of these receptors is a woman aged 45-65 years who had recovered from COVID-19. The CDR3 runs from the conserved cysteine through the conserved F or W. A D gene is named only where the DNA matches it firmly. Clone sizes are given selectively: once, few, many, or a class where the clone is expanded.

clone_size,j_call,v_call,d_call,cdr3_nt,cdr3_aa
-,TRBJ1-1,TRBV18,TRBD1,TGTGCCAGCTCAGTGGACAGGGTAGGTGTGTACACTGAAGCTTTCTTT,CASSVDRVGVYTEAFF
-,TRBJ1-2,TRBV5-6,-,TGTGCCAGCAGCGCGGGGACGGACCACTATGGCTACACCTTC,CASSAGTDHYGYTF
few,TRBJ2-1,TRBV30,TRBD2,TGTGCCTGGTTGTGGGAGGGCCTCAATGAGCAGTTCTTC,CAWLWEGLNEQFF
-,TRBJ2-2,TRBV28,-,TGTGCCAGCAACTTCGTGATGAACACCGGGGAGCTGTTTTTT,CASNFVMNTGELFF
-,TRBJ2-1,TRBV7-6,-,TGTGCCAGCAGCCCAGGCCGGGGGACTGTGGACAATGAGCAGTTCTTC,CASSPGRGTVDNEQFF
-,TRBJ1-1,TRBV30,-,TGTGCCTGGAGTGTACCCCTCCGAGACACTGAAGCTTTCTTT,CAWSVPLRDTEAFF
-,TRBJ2-7,TRBV7-3,-,TGTGCCAGCAGCTTACTGCGGGAATCCGAGCAGTACTTC,CASSLLRESEQYF
-,TRBJ2-1,TRBV28,TRBD2,TGTGCCAGCAACTTAGCCCTAGCGGGGGTAGAGACCTACAATGAGCAGTTCTTC,CASNLALAGVETYNEQFF
-,TRBJ2-5,TRBV5-1,-,TGCGCCAGCAGCTTCGAGCCTGGGAGCTACGGCAAAGAGACCCAGTACTTC,CASSFEPGSYGKETQYF
-,TRBJ2-1,TRBV9,TRBD2,TGTGCCAGCGGATTCGGACTAGCGAAAGGCAATGAGCAGTTCTTC,CASGFGLAKGNEQFF
-,TRBJ2-7,TRBV7-8,-,TGTGCCAGCAGCTTAGGGGGCTTATCCTACGAGCAGTACTTC,CASSLGGLSYEQYF
-,TRBJ2-1,TRBV11-2,TRBD2,TGTGCCAGCAGCTTAATACTAGCGGATGAGCAGTTCTTC,CASSLILADEQFF
-,TRBJ1-3,TRBV6-2/TRBV6-3,TRBD1,TGTGCCAGCAGTTACGATGGGACAGACCATGGAAACACCATATATTTT,CASSYDGTDHGNTIYF
-,TRBJ2-2,TRBV5-4,TRBD1,TGTGCCAGCAGCTCATTAGACAGGGCCGGCACCGGGGAGCTGTTTTTT,CASSSLDRAGTGELFF
-,TRBJ2-2,TRBV7-2,-,TGTGCCAGCAGCTTAAACGGCTACGGGGTTGGCGGGGAGCTGTTTTTT,CASSLNGYGVGGELFF
-,TRBJ2-5,TRBV5-6,TRBD2,TGTGCCAGCAACTCAATAGCGGGCCGCGGAGAGACCCAGTACTTC,CASNSIAGRGETQYF
-,TRBJ2-5,TRBV9,TRBD2,TGTGCCAGCAGCGGCCGGACTAGCGGGAGCCAAGAGACCCAGTACTTC,CASSGRTSGSQETQYF
-,TRBJ1-6,TRBV6-5,TRBD1,TGTGCCAGCAGTTACACAGGGGACAGATCACCCCTCCACTTT,CASSYTGDRSPLHF
-,TRBJ2-5,TRBV5-6,-,TGTGCCAGCAGCGAGGTTGTAGCTCGGCAGGGGTTGAAGGAGACCCAGTACTTC,CASSEVVARQGLKETQYF
-,TRBJ2-1,TRBV19,TRBD1,TGTGCCAGTAGCCACGGACAGGGGTTTGTCAATGAGCAGTTCTTC,CASSHGQGFVNEQFF
-,TRBJ2-7,TRBV6-5,TRBD2,TGTGCCAGCATTAGCGGGAGCTCCTACGAGCAGTACTTC,CASISGSSYEQYF
-,TRBJ2-7,TRBV7-3,-,TGTGCCAGCAGCCTCGGGGGAAGGGGCTACGAGCAGTACTTC,CASSLGGRGYEQYF
-,TRBJ1-5,TRBV6-5,TRBD1,TGTGCCAGCAGCAGGACAGGGGAGGGCAATCAGCCCCAGCATTTT,CASSRTGEGNQPQHF
-,TRBJ2-2,TRBV27,TRBD2,TGTGCCAGCAGTTTATCCGGACTAGCGGGAGGGCGCACCGGGGAGCTGTTTTTT,CASSLSGLAGGRTGELFF
-,TRBJ1-3,TRBV9,-,TGTGCCAGCAGCGTAGAGACTAGCCTCTCTGGAAACACCATATATTTT,CASSVETSLSGNTIYF
-,TRBJ2-1,TRBV29-1,TRBD2,TGCAGCGTTACCGGGACTAGCGGGAGATCTTACAATGAGCAGTTCTTC,CSVTGTSGRSYNEQFF
-,TRBJ2-3,TRBV28,-,TGTGCCAGCAGTTTAGCGGGGGCAAGCGGCACAGATACGCAGTATTTT,CASSLAGASGTDTQYF
once,TRBJ2-1,TRBV11-2,TRBD2,TGTGCCAGCAGCGTCGGGACTAGCAACAATGAGCAGTTCTTC,CASSVGTSNNEQFF
-,TRBJ1-2,TRBV5-6,-,TGTGCCAGCAGCTTGGCCAGGGTGGAGCCCTATGGCTACACCTTC,CASSLARVEPYGYTF
-,TRBJ2-1,TRBV6-2/TRBV6-3,TRBD2,TGTGCCAGCAGTTACTCGACTAGCGGGAGGTTCGGTGAGCAGTTCTTC,CASSYSTSGRFGEQFF
-,TRBJ2-7,TRBV28,TRBD1,TGTGCCAGCAGTTCCCACCCCGGGACAGGCCCCTACGAGCAGTACTTC,CASSSHPGTGPYEQYF
-,TRBJ1-6,TRBV4-3,-,TGCGCCAGCAGCCAAGACCCCACAGGGTTGGGCAATTCACCCCTCCACTTT,CASSQDPTGLGNSPLHF
-,TRBJ2-1,TRBV2,-,TGTGCCAGCAGTGATTCACGCCTAACGAACAATGAGCAGTTCTTC,CASSDSRLTNNEQFF
-,TRBJ2-3,TRBV19,-,TGTGCCAGTAGTCCCGCTATGTATACGCAGTATTTT,CASSPAMYTQYF
once,TRBJ1-1,TRBV29-1,-,TGCAGCGTTCTCCCCGGGGCCGGGGGGGACACTGAAGCTTTCTTT,CSVLPGAGGDTEAFF
-,TRBJ2-3,TRBV7-9,TRBD2,TGTGCCAGCAGCTTTGTAGCGGGAGAGACAGATACGCAGTATTTT,CASSFVAGETDTQYF
-,TRBJ1-1,TRBV7-2,-,TGTGCCAGCAGAAGGGGTTTAGAGAACACTGAAGCTTTCTTT,CASRRGLENTEAFF
-,TRBJ1-1,TRBV7-8,TRBD1,TGTGCCAGCAGCCCAGGCAGGGGGGCCCCAATGAACACTGAAGCTTTCTTT,CASSPGRGAPMNTEAFF
-,TRBJ2-2,TRBV28,TRBD1,TGTGCCAGCAGTCATTCCAACAGGGGTAACACCGGGGAGCTGTTTTTT,CASSHSNRGNTGELFF
-,TRBJ2-1,TRBV25-1,TRBD2,TGTGCCAGCGGGACTAGCGAGTTCTCCTACAATGAGCAGTTCTTC,CASGTSEFSYNEQFF
-,TRBJ2-2,TRBV6-2/TRBV6-3,-,TGTGCCAGCAGTTACCCAGCGGCGAACACCGGGGAGCTGTTTTTT,CASSYPAANTGELFF
-,TRBJ1-5,TRBV2,-,TGTGCCAGCATGGGCATAGGATATAGCAATCAGCCCCAGCATTTT,CASMGIGYSNQPQHF
-,TRBJ1-5,TRBV6-5,-,TGTGCCAGCAGGGGCCGAGAGAGCAATCAGCCCCAGCATTTT,CASRGRESNQPQHF
-,TRBJ2-5,TRBV28,TRBD1,TGTGCCAGCAGTTCTAGGACAGGGGGCTTTGAGACCCAGTACTTC,CASSSRTGGFETQYF